This TCR beta chain was documented in a study of blood T cell repertoires in COVID-19. Per the germline V gene, CDR1 is LGHDT and CDR2 is YNNKEL (reference sequence). This CDR3 has 13 residues. V shed 1 base and J shed 0 bases, with 3 bases lying between them. This clone is a singleton in its sample. Profiled with immunoSEQ multiplex PCR; TCRdb holds only in-frame clones, not every one. Among about 60,000 clones listed, 65% to 90% were seen once. The TCR comes from a human donor in a cohort sampled during active COVID-19. The sample consisted of peripheral blood. This chain links TRBV3-1 (or the pseudogene TRBV3-2) with TRBJ2-5; D call uncertain. The CDR3 spells CASSQAYQETQYF. The CDR3, as DNA: TGTGCCAGCAGCCAAGCCTACCAAGAGACCCAGTACTTC.